This TCR beta chain stems from a study of blood T cell repertoires in COVID-19. Study-wide background: COVID-19 samples collected from the United States, Italy and Spain covered acute and convalescent phases.

Clones were sequenced by immunoSEQ multiplex PCR, and TCRdb holds only the in-frame ones, with some missing. The table includes roughly 60,000 clones, 84% detected once. The V segment lost 6 bases and the J segment 10 bases; nucleotides outside the gene matches: 9. This CDR3 has 14 amino acids. Material: peripheral blood. The gene calls are TRBV23-1 and TRBJ2-1; 10 nucleotides match TRBD2. TRBV23-1 is annotated as an ORF whose role is uncertain. The receptor's source is an older woman with acute or convalescent COVID-19. CDR3 protein: CASSPKKLAGEQFF. In DNA, the CDR3 is TGCGCCAGCAGCCCAAAAAAACTAGCGGGGGAGCAGTTCTTC.